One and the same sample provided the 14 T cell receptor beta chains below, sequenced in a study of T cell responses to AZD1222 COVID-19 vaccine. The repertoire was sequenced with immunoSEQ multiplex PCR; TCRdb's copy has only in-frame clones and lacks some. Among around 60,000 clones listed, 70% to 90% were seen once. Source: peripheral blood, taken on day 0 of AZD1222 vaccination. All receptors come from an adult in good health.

The CDR3: CASSPSGGRGELFF. DNA of the CDR3: TGTGCCAGCAGCCCTAGCGGGGGGCGGGGGGAGCTGTTTTTT. The V call is TRBV7-2, the J call TRBJ2-2, with 11 bases that match TRBD2. This CDR3 region has 14 residues. V trimming: 5 bases; J trimming: 8 bases; junction bases outside the gene matches: 4. CDR1 and CDR2 (germline): SGHTA, FQGNSA.

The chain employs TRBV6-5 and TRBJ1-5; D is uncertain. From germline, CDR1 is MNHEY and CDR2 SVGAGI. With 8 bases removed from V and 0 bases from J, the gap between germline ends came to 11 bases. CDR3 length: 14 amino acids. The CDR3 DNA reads TGTGCCAGCTCCGACGGATATAGCAATCAGCCCCAGCATTTT. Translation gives CASSDGYSNQPQHF.

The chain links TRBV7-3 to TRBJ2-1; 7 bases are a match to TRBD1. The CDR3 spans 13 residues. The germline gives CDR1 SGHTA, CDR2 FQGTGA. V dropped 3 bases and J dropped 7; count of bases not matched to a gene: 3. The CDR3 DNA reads TGTGCCAGCAGCTTTGGACAGGTTAATGAGCAGTTCTTC. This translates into CASSFGQVNEQFF.

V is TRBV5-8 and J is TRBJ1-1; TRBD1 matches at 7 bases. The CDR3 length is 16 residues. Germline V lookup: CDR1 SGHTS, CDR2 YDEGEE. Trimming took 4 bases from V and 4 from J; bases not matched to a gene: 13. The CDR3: CASSPRIQGYFTEAFF. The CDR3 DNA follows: TGTGCCAGCAGCCCACGTATACAGGGGTACTTCACTGAAGCTTTCTTT.

In DNA form, the CDR3 reads TGTGCCAGCAGAATCGACAGGGTTGGGAATTCACCCCTCCACTTT. Its translation is CASRIDRVGNSPLHF. This chain uses TRBV6-5 with TRBJ1-6, with 7 bases fitting TRBD1. The germline CDR1 and CDR2 sequences are MNHEY and SVGAGI. The CDR3 extends over 15 amino acids. V shed 6 bases, J shed 7 bases, and the junction held 9 bases outside the gene matches.

The CDR3 DNA reads TGTGCCAGCAGCCAACTCCGGACAGCGGGCACAGATACGCAGTATTTT. This encodes CASSQLRTAGTDTQYF. V usage is TRBV7-2 and J usage is TRBJ2-3, with D possibly being TRBD1 (6 bases). The length of the CDR3 is 16 residues. Trimming left V 5 bases short and J 1 base short, with 16 bases between. Per germline, CDR1 SGHTA and CDR2 FQGNSA.

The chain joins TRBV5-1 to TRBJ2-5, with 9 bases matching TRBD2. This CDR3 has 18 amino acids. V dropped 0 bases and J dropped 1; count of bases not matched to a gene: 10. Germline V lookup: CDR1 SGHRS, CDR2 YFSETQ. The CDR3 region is CASSLALALAGPQETQYF. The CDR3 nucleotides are TGCGCCAGCAGCTTGGCCTTGGCGCTAGCGGGGCCCCAAGAGACCCAGTACTTC. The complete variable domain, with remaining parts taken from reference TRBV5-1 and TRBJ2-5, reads KAGVTQTPRYLIKTRGQQVTLSCSPISGHRSVSWYQQTPGQGLQFLFEYFSETQRNKGNFPGRFSGRQFSNSRSEMNVSTLELGDSALYLCASSLALALAGPQETQYFGPGTRLLVL.

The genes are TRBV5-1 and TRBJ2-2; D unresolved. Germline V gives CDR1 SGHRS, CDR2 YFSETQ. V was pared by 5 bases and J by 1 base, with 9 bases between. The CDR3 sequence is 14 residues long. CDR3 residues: CASSSLGNTGELFF. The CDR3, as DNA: TGCGCCAGCAGTTCGCTGGGGAACACCGGGGAGCTGTTTTTT. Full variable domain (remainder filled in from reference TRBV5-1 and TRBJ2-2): KAGVTQTPRYLIKTRGQQVTLSCSPISGHRSVSWYQQTPGQGLQFLFEYFSETQRNKGNFPGRFSGRQFSNSRSEMNVSTLELGDSALYLCASSSLGNTGELFFGEGSRLTVL.

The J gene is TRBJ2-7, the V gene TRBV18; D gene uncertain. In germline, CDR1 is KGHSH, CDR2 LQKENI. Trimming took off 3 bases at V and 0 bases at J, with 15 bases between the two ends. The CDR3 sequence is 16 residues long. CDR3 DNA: TGTGCCAGCTCACCCCGAACGGTCCTGCTCTCCTACGAGCAGTACTTC. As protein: CASSPRTVLLSYEQYF.

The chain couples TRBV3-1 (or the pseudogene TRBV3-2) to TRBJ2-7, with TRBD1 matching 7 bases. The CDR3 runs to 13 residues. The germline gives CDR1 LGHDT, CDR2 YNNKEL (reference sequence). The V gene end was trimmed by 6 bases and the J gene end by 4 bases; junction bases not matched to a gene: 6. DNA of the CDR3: TGTGCCAGCAGGTTGAGACAGGGATACGAGCAGTACTTC. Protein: CASRLRQGYEQYF.

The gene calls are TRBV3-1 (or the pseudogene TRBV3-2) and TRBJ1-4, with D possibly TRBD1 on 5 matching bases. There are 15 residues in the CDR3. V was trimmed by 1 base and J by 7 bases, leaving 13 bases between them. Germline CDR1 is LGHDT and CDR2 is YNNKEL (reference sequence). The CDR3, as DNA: TGTGCCAGCAGCCAAGTGGCAGGGTTGGTTGAAAAACTGTTTTTT. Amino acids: CASSQVAGLVEKLFF.

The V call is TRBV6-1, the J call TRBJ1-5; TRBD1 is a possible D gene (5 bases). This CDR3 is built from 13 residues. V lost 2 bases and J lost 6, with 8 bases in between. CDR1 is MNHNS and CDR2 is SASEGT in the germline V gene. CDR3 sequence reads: CASSEWGVQPQHF. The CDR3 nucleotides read TGTGCCAGCAGTGAATGGGGGGTTCAGCCCCAGCATTTT.

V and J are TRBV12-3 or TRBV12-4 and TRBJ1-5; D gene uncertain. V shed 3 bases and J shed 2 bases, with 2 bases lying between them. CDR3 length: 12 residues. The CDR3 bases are TGTGCCAGCAGTTTCGGCAATCAGCCCCAGCATTTT. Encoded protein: CASSFGNQPQHF.

The CDR3 here is CASIDRASYNEQFF. The CDR3 DNA reads as TGTGCCAGCATCGACAGGGCCTCCTACAATGAGCAGTTCTTC. The chain recombines TRBV6-5 with TRBJ2-1, with 7 positions matching TRBD1. The CDR3 totals 14 residues. With V trimmed by 7 bases and J by 0 bases, 3 bases remained unmatched. The V gene's germline CDR1 is MNHEY and CDR2 SVGAGI.